The 3 T cell receptor beta chains below were found in one sample sequenced in a study of blood T cell repertoires in COVID-19 (dated by TCRdb to 2020 to 2021). Library construction relied on the immunoSEQ multiplex PCR assay. Not all clones reach the TCRdb copy of this immuneACCESS table, which keeps in-frame sequences only. Checked studies attribute under half of the gap to unresolved V genes and leave the rest unexplained. This sample lists some 130,000 clones; about 89% were detected once. Clones ranked in the top ten supply less than 4.5% of the sample. Sequencing was done on a sample of peripheral blood. The origin of the receptors is a man aged 55 to 69 with COVID-19, enrolled during active disease.

The chain employs TRBV30 and TRBJ1-1; D is possibly TRBD1 (5 bases). Germline V lookup: CDR1 GTSNPN, CDR2 SVGIG (reference sequence). V lost 7 bases and J 1 base, leaving 16 bases between the germline ends. This CDR3 has 14 residues. The DNA of the CDR3 is TGTGCCTTCTCTAACGCAGGGTGGAACACTGAAGCTTTCTTT. Translating gives CAFSNAGWNTEAFF.

This clone turned up a few times. V and J are TRBV19 and TRBJ2-7; the match to TRBD2 covers 13 bases. Germline-derived CDR1 and CDR2 are LNHDA and SQIVND (reference sequence). Trimming removed 6 bases from V and 2 bases from J; junction bases left unmatched: 16. CDR3 size: 19 residues. The CDR3 DNA follows: TGTGCCAGTAGACCAACACCGGGACTAGCGGGGATTAATGCCTACGAGCAGTACTTC. This encodes CASRPTPGLAGINAYEQYF.

This chain uses TRBV6-5 with TRBJ1-2; maybe TRBD1 (6 bases). From germline, CDR1 is MNHEY and CDR2 SVGAGI. V shed 2 bases and J shed 8 bases, with 12 bases lying between them. CDR3 length equals 13 residues. CDR3 protein: CASSYMGAWGYTF. CDR3 nucleotide sequence: TGTGCCAGCAGTTACATGGGGGCTTGGGGCTACACCTTC.